Detailed here is one TCR beta chain. The data originate from a study of blood T cell repertoires in COVID-19. About the study: The analysed material was cDNA or gDNA that came from T cells, B-cell-depleted T cells, or PBMCs.

CDR1 MNHEY and CDR2 SVGAGI come from the germline V gene. CDR3 length equals 13 residues. The V end was cut by 9 bases, the J end by 2 bases, with 11 bases between. The data were produced by immunoSEQ multiplex PCR, yet TCRdb's version contains in-frame clones alone and is incomplete. The table includes approximately 190,000 clones, about four fifths detected once. The sample comprised peripheral blood. This chain links TRBV6-5 with TRBJ2-4; TRBD1 is a possible D gene (5 bases). The sequence derives from an older woman with COVID-19, enrolled during active disease. The CDR3 is CASSRGTKNIQYF. The CDR3 region has the DNA TGTGCCAGTAGTAGGGGAACCAAAAACATTCAGTACTTC.